The rows below give T cell receptor beta chains drawn from one sample of a study of CD8 T cells in cerebrospinal fluid in Alzheimer's disease. Each CDR3 protein gets one entry in TCRdb, which reprocessed the 10x single-cell sequencing reads and gives no DNA. Found here are over 850 distinct CDR3 sequences; the top ten clones hold around 9.6%. The specimen was cerebrospinal fluid. These receptors originate from a human donor in good health. Each CDR3 is given with its conserved first and last residue. Clone size is not always given. Where it is, it says once, few, many or a class for expanded clones.

v_call,j_call,clone_size,cdr3_aa
TRBV4-1,TRBJ2-2,medium-sized,CASSQAASGGPNTGELFF
TRBV24-1,TRBJ2-1,large,CATSGKDGYNEQFF
TRBV19,TRBJ1-5,medium-sized,CASSAAINQPQHF
TRBV9,TRBJ2-2,medium-sized,CASSVGGGRAPGGELFF
TRBV9,TRBJ1-3,medium-sized,CASSTRQADSGNTIYF
TRBV6-4,TRBJ2-1,medium-sized,CASSQTGNNEQFF
TRBV20-1,TRBJ1-5,large,CSASTGQGLQPQHF
TRBV18,TRBJ1-5,large,CASSPQGLDQPQHF
TRBV5-1,TRBJ2-7,medium-sized,CASSARLAGVNEQYF
TRBV20-1,TRBJ1-4,medium-sized,CSASTPVSLGEKLFF
TRBV20-1,TRBJ2-1,large,CSARGETGRSYNEQFF
TRBV5-1,TRBJ2-7,large,CASSGGQVREQYF
TRBV19,TRBJ1-2,.,CASRTGGGNYGYTF
TRBV12-3/TRBV12-4,TRBJ2-5,medium-sized,CASSRTSGLLGQETQYF
TRBV5-1,TRBJ2-3,large,CASSLPGGPTDTQYF
TRBV2,TRBJ1-4,medium-sized,CASSESSEKLFF
TRBV5-1,TRBJ1-3,.,CASSLAPGADGNTIYF
TRBV7-2,TRBJ1-5,large,CASSLVPPDRYSNQPQHF
TRBV7-2,TRBJ2-1,large,CASSLAPTSTNEQFF
TRBV15,TRBJ1-5,medium-sized,CATSRGRFSNQPQHF
TRBV20-1,TRBJ1-1,.,CSAREAGGSTEAFF
TRBV7-9,TRBJ2-2,medium-sized,CASSRSGAGELFF
TRBV19,TRBJ2-7,.,CASKAGGRYEQYF
TRBV2,TRBJ1-5,large,CASSEVANQPQHF
TRBV19,TRBJ1-5,large,CASSMGPGTGNQPQHF
TRBV5-1,TRBJ2-2,large,CASSYGTSGIRELFF
TRBV27,TRBJ2-7,medium-sized,CASSSTSRGEQYF
TRBV27,TRBJ1-1,medium-sized,CASSLLDRAGEAFF
TRBV27,TRBJ1-2,medium-sized,CASWSLWGHTYGYTF
TRBV4-2,TRBJ2-4,.,CASSLGTTSGGQNIQYF
TRBV20-1,TRBJ2-2,large,CSASSSGGLNTGELFF
TRBV28,TRBJ2-3,large,CASKTGDGRTDTQYF
TRBV5-1,TRBJ2-1,medium-sized,CASTPGGGYNEQFF
TRBV5-1,TRBJ1-2,large,CASSLSGGRSAVTF
TRBV7-2,TRBJ2-7,large,CASTSRGSQGGSEQYF
TRBV5-1,TRBJ2-1,large,CASSVRAGSGEYNEQFF
TRBV5-1,TRBJ2-1,.,CASSPTEAAGYNEQFF
TRBV11-2,TRBJ2-3,medium-sized,CASSSSGGAGTQYF
TRBV6-1,TRBJ1-5,medium-sized,CASSEFSNQPQHF
TRBV12-3/TRBV12-4,TRBJ2-3,medium-sized,CASTSGTPPHTQYF
TRBV5-1,TRBJ1-5,large,CASSLEPSNQPQHF
TRBV9,TRBJ1-1,large,CASSAQGVGTEAFF
TRBV27,TRBJ2-7,.,CASSLRGTGLTYEQYF
TRBV6-6,TRBJ1-2,large,CASSYREDGYTF
TRBV3-1,TRBJ2-3,large,CASSLSEGQTDTQYF
TRBV28,TRBJ2-1,medium-sized,CASRGRSYNEQFF
TRBV27,TRBJ2-7,.,CASSLPSYEQYF
TRBV5-1,TRBJ2-2,medium-sized,CASSLDGAGELFF
TRBV6-1,TRBJ2-5,medium-sized,CASSHGGGFAQGETQYF
TRBV20-1,TRBJ1-6,medium-sized,CSARGTGDGVNSPLHF
TRBV7-9,TRBJ2-7,large,CASSFNEGLEQYF
TRBV5-1,TRBJ2-1,.,CASSSKGQDDEQFF
TRBV5-4,TRBJ2-7,medium-sized,CASSLSSGSGTYEQYF
TRBV4-2,TRBJ1-4,medium-sized,CASRWAASNEKLFF
TRBV6-4,TRBJ1-5,medium-sized,CASSERQGSQPQHF